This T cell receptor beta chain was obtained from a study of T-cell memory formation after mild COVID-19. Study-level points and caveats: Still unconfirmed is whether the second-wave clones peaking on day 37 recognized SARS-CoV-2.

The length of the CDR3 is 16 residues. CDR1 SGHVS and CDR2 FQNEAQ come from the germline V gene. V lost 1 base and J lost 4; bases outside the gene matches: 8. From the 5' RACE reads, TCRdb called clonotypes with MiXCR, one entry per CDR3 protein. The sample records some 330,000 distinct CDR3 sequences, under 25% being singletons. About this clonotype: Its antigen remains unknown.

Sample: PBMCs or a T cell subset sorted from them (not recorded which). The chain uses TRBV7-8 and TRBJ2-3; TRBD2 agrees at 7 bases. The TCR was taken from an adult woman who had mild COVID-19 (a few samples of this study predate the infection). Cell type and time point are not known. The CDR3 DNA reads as TGTGCCAGCAGCTTAGGGGCCGGGACTAAAGCAGATACGCAGTATTTT. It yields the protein CASSLGAGTKADTQYF.